This T cell receptor (beta chain) was sequenced during a study of T cell repertoires in cytomegalovirus infection. Whole-study context: It was the public TCR beta signatures that indicated both CMV infection and matching HLA type.

Via MiXCR, TCRdb re-called the reads, giving one row per CDR3 protein. The sample contains 230,000 or so distinct CDR3 sequences, about 18% of which appear only once. Trimming took 10 bases from V and 6 from J, leaving 18 bases between them. Looked up from germline, CDR1 is MNHNS and CDR2 is SASEGT. The CDR3 runs 14 residues. A note on this clonotype: The antigen remains undetermined.

The study, taken as a whole, reports: HLA-C-restricted CMV clonotypes gave the most frequent clonotype in two of eight donors. Based on cumulative public TCR beta family frequency, carriers of CMV plus the relevant HLA were identified.

The source of this sequence is a human donor in good health (CMV status not recorded). Some clones in this sample may be carry-over from other donors' samples. The chain combines TRBV6-1 with TRBJ2-2; tentatively, D is TRBD2 (6 bases). Source material: CD8+ T cells from PBMCs. CDR3 protein: CATQWAEGSGELFF. In DNA, the CDR3 is TGTGCCACCCAGTGGGCGGAGGGCTCCGGGGAGCTGTTTTTT.